Below are 12 T cell receptor beta chains sequenced from a single sample in a study of blood T cell repertoires in COVID-19. Sequenced by immunoSEQ multiplex PCR; TCRdb stores in-frame clones only, minus some. Of approximately 260,000 clones listed, roughly 82% were seen once; the top ten hold nearly 5%. Sequenced material: peripheral blood. All receptors derive from a woman of 80 years or more with active or convalescent COVID-19.

The gene calls are TRBV19 and TRBJ1-5, with 7 bases matching TRBD1. Per germline, CDR1 LNHDA and CDR2 SQIVND (reference sequence). This CDR3 is built from 17 residues. After removal of 9 bases from V and 2 bases from J, the junction contained 16 bases not matched to a gene. CDR3 nucleotides: TGTGCCAGCGCGGTCGGCTCATCCGGGACAGGCAATCAGCCCCAGCATTTT. Amino acids: CASAVGSSGTGNQPQHF.

V usage is TRBV6-4 and J usage is TRBJ2-1; D possibly corresponds to TRBD1 (6 bases). The CDR3 consists of 15 residues. Germline assignment: CDR1 MRHNA and CDR2 SNTAGT. Between the trimmed V and J ends, which lost 8 bases and 5 bases, there was a span of 19 bases. The CDR3: CASRGQPGPNNEQFF. The CDR3 coding sequence is TGTGCCAGCCGCGGACAGCCTGGGCCAAACAATGAGCAGTTCTTC.

This sequence joins TRBV15 and TRBJ2-5, with D unresolved. Germline CDR1 reads LNHNV; CDR2 reads YYDKDF (reference sequence). Trimming pared 1 base from V and 5 bases from J, leaving 8 bases between. CDR3 length: 13 residues. As DNA, the CDR3 is TGTGCCACCAGCAGAGGAGTATCGGAGACCCAGTACTTC. This translates into CATSRGVSETQYF.

The chain carries TRBV3-1 (or the pseudogene TRBV3-2) and TRBJ2-2; the D gene is possibly TRBD1 (5 bases). In germline, CDR1 is LGHDT, CDR2 YNNKEL (reference sequence). This CDR3 is built from 15 residues. Trimming removed 4 bases from V and 1 base from J, with 10 bases in between. The DNA of the CDR3 is TGTGCCAGCAGCCGAAAACAGGTGAACACCGGGGAGCTGTTTTTT. It encodes CASSRKQVNTGELFF.

This clone was found once. The V call is TRBV7-6, the J call TRBJ2-3, with D unclear. Per the germline V gene, CDR1 is SGHVS and CDR2 is FNYEAQ. V was shortened by 4 bases and J by 2 bases, with 7 bases between the two germline ends. CDR3 length: 13 amino acids. CDR3: CASSSLYTDTQYF. CDR3 nucleotide sequence: TGTGCCAGCAGCTCCCTATACACAGATACGCAGTATTTT.

The chain has TRBV4-1 and TRBJ2-7; 12 bases are a match to TRBD2. CDR1 is MGHRA, CDR2 YSYEKL, per germline. V gave up 5 bases and J gave up 3 bases; unmatched junction bases: 8. This CDR3 region has 16 residues. The CDR3: CASSYILAGGGYEQYF. CDR3 nucleotides: TGCGCCAGCAGCTACATCCTAGCGGGGGGGGGCTACGAGCAGTACTTC.

The V gene is TRBV12-3 or TRBV12-4, the J gene TRBJ1-1; 9 bases match TRBD1. Trimming cost V 7 bases and J 5 bases; bases outside gene matches: 2. The length of the CDR3 is 12 residues. CDR3 in DNA: TGTGCCAGCAAGACAGGGGGGACTGAAGCTTTCTTT. Its translation is CASKTGGTEAFF.

The chain links TRBV5-1 to TRBJ2-3; TRBD2 agrees at 14 bases. The germline CDR1 and CDR2 sequences are SGHRS and YFSETQ. The length of the CDR3 is 15 residues. Germline trimming cut 4 bases from V and 5 bases from J; bases unmatched to any gene: 3. CDR3 protein: CASSIGLAGGDTQYF. DNA of the CDR3: TGCGCCAGCAGCATCGGACTAGCGGGGGGAGATACGCAGTATTTT.

In nucleotides, the CDR3 is TGTGCCAGCAGCCGAGGCGGACAGGGGACGGGTGGCTACACCTTC. Protein sequence: CASSRGGQGTGGYTF. J is TRBJ1-2 and V is TRBV3-1 (or the pseudogene TRBV3-2); 9 nucleotides align to TRBD1. V lost 4 bases, J lost 7 bases, and 10 bases stayed unmatched. Per the germline V gene, CDR1 is LGHDT and CDR2 is YNNKEL (reference sequence). The CDR3 is made up of 15 amino acids.

This clone was detected only once. The chain joins TRBV27 to TRBJ2-3; TRBD2 matches at 8 bases. Per germline, CDR1 MNHEY and CDR2 SMNVEV (reference sequence). Losses at the gene ends were 7 bases for V and 0 bases for J; bases not matched to a gene: 9. CDR3 length: 16 amino acids. The chain's CDR3 is CASNRGGALSTDTQYF. The CDR3 region has the DNA TGTGCCAGCAATCGGGGGGGGGCTTTAAGCACAGATACGCAGTATTTT.

V usage is TRBV6-6 and J usage is TRBJ2-2, with D uncertain. V was clipped by 4 bases and J by 5 bases, with 8 bases between them. This CDR3 region has 13 residues. Looked up from germline, CDR1 is MNHNY and CDR2 is SVGAGI (reference sequence). The DNA of the CDR3 is TGTGCCAGCAGTTCCGCGCGGACCGGGGAGCTGTTTTTT. Translated: CASSSARTGELFF.

This chain connects TRBV3-1 (or the pseudogene TRBV3-2) to TRBJ2-7; 8 bases map to TRBD1. Germline V gene lookup returns CDR1 LGHDT and CDR2 YNNKEL (reference sequence). This CDR3 is built from 15 residues. The V segment lost 6 bases and the J segment 2 bases; nucleotides outside the gene matches: 9. The CDR3 loop is CASSNRGKEAYEQYF. In DNA form, the CDR3 reads TGTGCCAGCAGTAACAGGGGGAAGGAGGCCTACGAGCAGTACTTC.